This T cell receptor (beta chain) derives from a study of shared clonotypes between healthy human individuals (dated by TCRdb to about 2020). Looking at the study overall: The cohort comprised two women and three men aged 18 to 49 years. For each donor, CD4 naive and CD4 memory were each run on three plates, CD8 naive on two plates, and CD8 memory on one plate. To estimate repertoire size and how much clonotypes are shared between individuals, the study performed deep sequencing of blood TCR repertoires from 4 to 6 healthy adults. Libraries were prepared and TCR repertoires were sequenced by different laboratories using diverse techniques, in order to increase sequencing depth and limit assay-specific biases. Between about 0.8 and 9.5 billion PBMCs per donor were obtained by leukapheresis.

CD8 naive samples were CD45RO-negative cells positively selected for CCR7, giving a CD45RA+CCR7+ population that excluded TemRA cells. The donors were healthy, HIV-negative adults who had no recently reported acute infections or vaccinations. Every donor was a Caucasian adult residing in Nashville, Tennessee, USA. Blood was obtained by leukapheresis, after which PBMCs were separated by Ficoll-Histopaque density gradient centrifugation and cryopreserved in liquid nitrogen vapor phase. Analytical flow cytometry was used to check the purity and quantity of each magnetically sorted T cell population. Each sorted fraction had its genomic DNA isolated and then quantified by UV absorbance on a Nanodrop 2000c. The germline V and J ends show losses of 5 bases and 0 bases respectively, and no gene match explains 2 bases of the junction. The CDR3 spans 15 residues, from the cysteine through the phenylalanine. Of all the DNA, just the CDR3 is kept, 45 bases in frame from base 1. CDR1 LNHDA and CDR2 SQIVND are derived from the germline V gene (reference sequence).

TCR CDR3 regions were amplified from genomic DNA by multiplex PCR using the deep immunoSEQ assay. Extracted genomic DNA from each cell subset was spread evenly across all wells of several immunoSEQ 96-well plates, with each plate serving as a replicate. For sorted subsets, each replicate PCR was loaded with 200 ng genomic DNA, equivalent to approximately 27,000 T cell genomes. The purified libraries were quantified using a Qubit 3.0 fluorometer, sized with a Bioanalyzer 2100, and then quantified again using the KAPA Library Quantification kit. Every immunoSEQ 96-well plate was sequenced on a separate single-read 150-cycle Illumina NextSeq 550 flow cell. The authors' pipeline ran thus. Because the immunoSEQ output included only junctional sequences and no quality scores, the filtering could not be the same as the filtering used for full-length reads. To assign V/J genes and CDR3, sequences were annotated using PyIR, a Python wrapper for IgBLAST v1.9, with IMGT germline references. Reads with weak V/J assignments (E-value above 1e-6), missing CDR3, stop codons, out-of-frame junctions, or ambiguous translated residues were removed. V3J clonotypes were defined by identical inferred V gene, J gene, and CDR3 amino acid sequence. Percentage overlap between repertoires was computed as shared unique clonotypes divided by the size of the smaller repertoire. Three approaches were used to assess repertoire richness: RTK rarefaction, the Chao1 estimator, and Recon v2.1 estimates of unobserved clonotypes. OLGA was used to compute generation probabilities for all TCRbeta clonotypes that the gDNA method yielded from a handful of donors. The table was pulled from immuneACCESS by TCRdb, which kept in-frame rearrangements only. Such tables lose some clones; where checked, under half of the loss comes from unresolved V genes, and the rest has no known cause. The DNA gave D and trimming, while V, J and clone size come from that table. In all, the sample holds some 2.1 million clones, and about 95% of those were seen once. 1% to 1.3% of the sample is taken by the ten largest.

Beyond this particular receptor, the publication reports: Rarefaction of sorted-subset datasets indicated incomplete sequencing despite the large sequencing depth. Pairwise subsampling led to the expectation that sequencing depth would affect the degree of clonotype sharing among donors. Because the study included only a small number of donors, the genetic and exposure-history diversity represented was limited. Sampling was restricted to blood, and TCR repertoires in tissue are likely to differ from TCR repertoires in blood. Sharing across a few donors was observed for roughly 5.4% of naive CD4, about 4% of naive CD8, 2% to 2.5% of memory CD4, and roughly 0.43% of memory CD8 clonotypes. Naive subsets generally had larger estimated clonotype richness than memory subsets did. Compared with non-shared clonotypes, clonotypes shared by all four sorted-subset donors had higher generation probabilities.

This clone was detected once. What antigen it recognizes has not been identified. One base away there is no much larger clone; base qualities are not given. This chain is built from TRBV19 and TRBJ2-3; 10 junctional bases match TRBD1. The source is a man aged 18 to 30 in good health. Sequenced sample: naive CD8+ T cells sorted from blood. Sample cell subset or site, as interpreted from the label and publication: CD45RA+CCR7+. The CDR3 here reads CASSAGQGSTDTQYF. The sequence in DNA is TGTGCCAGTAGTGCGGGACAGGGGAGCACAGATACGCAGTATTTT.